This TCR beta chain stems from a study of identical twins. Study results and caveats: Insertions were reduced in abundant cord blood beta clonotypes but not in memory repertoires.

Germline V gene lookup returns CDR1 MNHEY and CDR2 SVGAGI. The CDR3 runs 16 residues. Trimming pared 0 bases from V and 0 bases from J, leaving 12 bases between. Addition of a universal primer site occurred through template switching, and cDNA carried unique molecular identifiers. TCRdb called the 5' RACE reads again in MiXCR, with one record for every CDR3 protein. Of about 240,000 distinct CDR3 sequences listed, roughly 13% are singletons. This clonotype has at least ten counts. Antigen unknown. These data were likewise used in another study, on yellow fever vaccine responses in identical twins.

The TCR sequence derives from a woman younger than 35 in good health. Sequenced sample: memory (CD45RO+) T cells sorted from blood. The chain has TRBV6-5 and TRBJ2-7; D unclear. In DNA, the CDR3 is TGTGCCAGCAGTTACTCGGTGGCTAGATACTCCTACGAGCAGTACTTC. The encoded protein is CASSYSVARYSYEQYF.